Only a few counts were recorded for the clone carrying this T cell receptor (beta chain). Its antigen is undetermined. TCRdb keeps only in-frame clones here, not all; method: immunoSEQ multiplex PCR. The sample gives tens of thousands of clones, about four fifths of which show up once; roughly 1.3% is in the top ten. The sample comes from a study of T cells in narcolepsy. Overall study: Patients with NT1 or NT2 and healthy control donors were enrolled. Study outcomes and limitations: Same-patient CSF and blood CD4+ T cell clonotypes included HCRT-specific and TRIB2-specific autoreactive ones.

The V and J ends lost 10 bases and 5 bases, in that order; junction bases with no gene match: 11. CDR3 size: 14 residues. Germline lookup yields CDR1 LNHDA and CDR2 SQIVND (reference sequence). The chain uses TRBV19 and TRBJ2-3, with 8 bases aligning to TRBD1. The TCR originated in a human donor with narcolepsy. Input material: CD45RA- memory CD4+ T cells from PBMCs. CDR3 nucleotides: TGTGCCACAGTATCCCAGGGGGCTGGAGATACGCAGTATTTT. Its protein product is CATVSQGAGDTQYF.